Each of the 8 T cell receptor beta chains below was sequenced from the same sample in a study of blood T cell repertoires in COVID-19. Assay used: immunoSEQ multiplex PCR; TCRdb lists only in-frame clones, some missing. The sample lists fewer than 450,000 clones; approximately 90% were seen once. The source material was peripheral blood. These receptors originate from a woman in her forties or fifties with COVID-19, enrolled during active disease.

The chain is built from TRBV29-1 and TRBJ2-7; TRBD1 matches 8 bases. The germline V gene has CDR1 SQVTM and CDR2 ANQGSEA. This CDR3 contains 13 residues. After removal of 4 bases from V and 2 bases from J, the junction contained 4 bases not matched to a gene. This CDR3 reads CSVGGQAAYEQYF. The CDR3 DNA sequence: TGCAGCGTTGGGGGACAGGCGGCCTACGAGCAGTACTTC.

This CDR3 reads CASSLTGTVYEQYF. CDR3 bases: TGTGCCAGCAGCCTCACCGGGACAGTCTACGAGCAGTACTTC. V and J are TRBV4-2 and TRBJ2-7; 7 positions match TRBD1. The CDR3 loop spans 14 amino acids. V lost 4 bases and J lost 3; bases outside the gene matches: 6. Germline CDR1 LGHNA, CDR2 YNFKEQ.

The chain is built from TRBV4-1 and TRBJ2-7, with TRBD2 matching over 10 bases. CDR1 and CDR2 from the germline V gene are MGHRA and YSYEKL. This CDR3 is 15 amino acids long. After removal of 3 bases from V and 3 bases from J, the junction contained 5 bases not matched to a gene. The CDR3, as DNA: TGCGCCAGCAGCCAGGGGACTAGCGCGGTCTACGAGCAGTACTTC. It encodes CASSQGTSAVYEQYF.

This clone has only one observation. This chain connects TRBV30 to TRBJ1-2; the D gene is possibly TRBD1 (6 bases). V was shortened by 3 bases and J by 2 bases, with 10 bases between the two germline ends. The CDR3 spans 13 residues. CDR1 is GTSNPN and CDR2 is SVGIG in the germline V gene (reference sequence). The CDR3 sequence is CAWRTQGNYGYTF. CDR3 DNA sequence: TGTGCCTGGAGGACACAGGGCAACTATGGCTACACCTTC.

CDR3 sequence reads: CASSSGGSSEAFF. CDR3 in DNA: TGCGCCAGCAGCTCGGGGGGTAGTAGTGAAGCTTTCTTT. The chain joins TRBV5-1 to TRBJ1-1; D is possibly TRBD1 (5 bases). The CDR3 loop spans 13 amino acids. Trimming left V 3 bases short and J 7 bases short, with 13 bases between. Germline V gene lookup returns CDR1 SGHRS and CDR2 YFSETQ.

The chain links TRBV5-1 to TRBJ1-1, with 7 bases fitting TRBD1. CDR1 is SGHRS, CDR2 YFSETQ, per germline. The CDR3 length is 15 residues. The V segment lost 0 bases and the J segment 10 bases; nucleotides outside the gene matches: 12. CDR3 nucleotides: TGCGCCAGCAGCTTGGTTCGCTTAGGACAGGTGGGAGCTTTCTTT. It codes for CASSLVRLGQVGAFF.

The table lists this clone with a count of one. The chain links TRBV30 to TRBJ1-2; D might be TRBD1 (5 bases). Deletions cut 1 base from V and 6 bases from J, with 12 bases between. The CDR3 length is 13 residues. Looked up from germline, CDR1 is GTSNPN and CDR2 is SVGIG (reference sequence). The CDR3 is CAWSGGLSNGYTF. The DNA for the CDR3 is TGTGCCTGGAGTGGGGGCCTGAGTAATGGCTACACCTTC.

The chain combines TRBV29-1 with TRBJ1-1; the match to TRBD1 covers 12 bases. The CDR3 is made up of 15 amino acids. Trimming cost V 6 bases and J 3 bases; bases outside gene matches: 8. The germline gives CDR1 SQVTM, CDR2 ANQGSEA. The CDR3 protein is CSVAGTGGEDTEAFF. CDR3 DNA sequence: TGCAGCGTCGCCGGGACAGGGGGCGAGGACACTGAAGCTTTCTTT. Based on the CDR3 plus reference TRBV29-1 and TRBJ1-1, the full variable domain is SAVISQKPSRDICQRGTSLTIQCQVDSQVTMMFWYRQQPGQSLTLIATANQGSEATYESGFVIDKFPISRPNLTFSTLTVSNMSPEDSSIYLCSVAGTGGEDTEAFFGQGTRLTVV.